Included here is one T cell receptor (beta chain) sequence, with context. Its antigen is still unknown. This CDR3 is 17 amino acids long. Prepared libraries of TCR beta cDNA carried unique molecular identifiers. TCRdb reprocessed the PCR reads via MiXCR and lists one record per CDR3 protein. The sample has around 700,000 distinct CDR3 sequences; 55% to 60% are singletons. This sample stems from a study of post-analysis software for immune sequencing data. Study overall: Relapsing-remitting, secondary progressive and progressive-relapsing forms of multiple sclerosis all featured among disease courses. Study-level findings and limits: About five TRBV segments appeared more often in patients than in controls, and TRBV5-6, TRBV5-1 and TRBV20-1 were among these. Samples made in the same batch grouped tightly together by F measure. Those with multiple sclerosis, the patient group, showed significantly lower normalized Chao1 diversity than controls.

The TCR sequence derives from a girl aged 2 to 10 with multiple sclerosis. The V gene is TRBV21-1, the J gene TRBJ2-1; the table's D call of TRBD2 was not tested on the DNA. TRBV21-1 is a listed pseudogene. Material for sequencing was blood. This chain's CDR3 is CASRRTSGGASYNEQFF. Here the CDR3 DNA reads TGTGCCAGCAGAAGGACTAGCGGGGGGGCTTCCTACAATGAGCAGTTCTTC.